The 29 T cell receptor beta chains reported below all come from one sample, sequenced in a study of T cell repertoires in cytomegalovirus infection. From the reads, TCRdb called clonotypes with MiXCR, one entry per CDR3 protein. The table lists more than 75,000 distinct CDR3 sequences, roughly 3.7% of them singletons. Sequencing was done on a sample of PBMCs. These receptors originate from a human donor in good health (CMV status not recorded). Some clones in this sample may be carry-over from other donors' samples.

This clonotype was seen ten or more times. This rearrangement joins TRBV6-2 or TRBV6-3 to TRBJ2-4; D ambiguous. Trimming shortened V by 3 bases and J by 7 bases, and 7 bases separated the two germline ends. The CDR3 is made up of 12 amino acids. Germline V gene sequence: CDR1 MNHEY, CDR2 SVGEGT. CDR3 in DNA: TGTGCCAGCAGTTATAGTGCGAACATTCAGTACTTC. Its protein product is CASSYSANIQYF.

In its sample, this clonotype was seen many times. V usage is TRBV6-2 or TRBV6-3 and J usage is TRBJ1-1, with no clear D. CDR1 and CDR2 (germline): MNHEY, SVGEGT. The CDR3 consists of 13 residues. Trimming removed 6 bases at V and 3 bases at J, with 11 bases between. CDR3: CASRIDTYTEAFF. The CDR3 DNA follows: TGTGCCAGCAGAATCGACACCTACACTGAAGCTTTCTTT.

This clonotype appeared many times. The V gene is TRBV19, the J gene TRBJ1-1, with D unclear. The germline CDR1 and CDR2 sequences are LNHDA and SQIVND (reference sequence). V dropped 5 bases and J dropped 7 bases, with 11 bases sitting between them. The length of the CDR3 is 12 residues. CDR3 amino acids: CASSLRADEAFF. In DNA form, the CDR3 reads TGTGCCAGTAGTCTTCGGGCAGATGAAGCTTTCTTT.

This clonotype was picked up many times. This chain connects TRBV5-6 to TRBJ2-7; 10 bases are a match to TRBD1. The ends lost 3 bases at V and 2 bases at J; junction bases unmatched: 5. Germline CDR1 and CDR2: SGHDT and YYEEEE. This CDR3 region has 15 residues. Here the CDR3 DNA reads TGTGCCAGCAGCTGGACAGGGGGTCCCACCTACGAGCAGTACTTC. Protein product: CASSWTGGPTYEQYF.

This clonotype came up many times. The CDR3 loop reads CASSPHTQGAAYTRYGYTF. The CDR3 DNA is TGTGCCAGCAGCCCACACACACAGGGGGCTGCCTACACTCGCTATGGCTACACCTTC. The V and J genes are TRBV7-8 and TRBJ1-2, with 9 bases identical to TRBD1. The CDR3 is 19 residues long. Trimming removed 5 bases from V and 4 bases from J; junction bases left unmatched: 20. Germline V gives CDR1 SGHVS, CDR2 FQNEAQ.

This clonotype has ten or more counts. The V call is TRBV6-1, the J call TRBJ1-5; 9 bases are a match to TRBD1. J was trimmed by 1 base and V by 6 bases; bases with no gene match: 7. The CDR3 totals 16 residues. CDR1 is MNHNS and CDR2 is SASEGT in the germline V gene. In DNA form, the CDR3 reads TGTGCCAGCAGACCGACAGGGGGAGGGAGCAATCAGCCCCAGCATTTT. Amino acids: CASRPTGGGSNQPQHF.

Remarks on this clonotype: Just one base apart from a much larger clone, this may be a read error. The V gene is TRBV19, the J gene TRBJ2-3; D unresolved. CDR3 length: 13 amino acids. Germline loops: CDR1 LNHDA, CDR2 SQIVND (reference sequence). CDR3 DNA: TGTGTCAGTAGTATGGGTTACACAGATACGCAGTATTTT. Translation: CVSSMGYTDTQYF.

This clonotype has a count of ten or more. The V gene is TRBV12-3 or TRBV12-4, the J gene TRBJ2-6, with D possibly matching TRBD1 (6 bases). The CDR3 consists of 16 residues. Between the trimmed V and J ends, which lost 5 bases and 1 base, there was a span of 12 bases. In nucleotides, the CDR3 is TGTGCCAGCAGTGTGGACAGTCGGTCTGGGGCCAACGTCCTGACTTTC. Translation gives CASSVDSRSGANVLTF.

This clonotype was seen ten or more times. CDR3 DNA: TGTGCCAGCAGCTTAGTGGCAGTCAATTCACCCCTCCACTTT. It specifies CASSLVAVNSPLHF. This chain joins TRBV7-2 and TRBJ1-6; D is uncertain. V gave up 1 base and J gave up 7 bases, with 8 bases separating them. The CDR3 runs to 14 residues. From germline, CDR1 is SGHTA and CDR2 FQGNSA.

This clonotype occurred many times. The J gene is TRBJ1-1, the V gene TRBV7-2; D is ambiguous. V gave up 5 bases and J gave up 1 base, with 8 bases separating them. Germline CDR1 reads SGHTA; CDR2 reads FQGNSA. The CDR3 consists of 13 residues. The CDR3 coding sequence is TGTGCCAGCAGCGCCCATCCGAACACTGAAGCTTTCTTT. Protein: CASSAHPNTEAFF.

This clonotype was detected ten times or more. The gene calls are TRBV10-2 and TRBJ1-1; 7 bases are a match to TRBD1. The CDR3 is 15 residues long. After removal of 4 bases from V and 0 bases from J, the junction contained 5 bases not matched to a gene. CDR1 and CDR2 from the germline V gene are WSHSY and SAAADI. The CDR3 nucleotides are TGCGCCAGCAGTGTCCGACAGGGACTGAACACTGAAGCTTTCTTT. It codes for CASSVRQGLNTEAFF.

This clonotype was picked up many times. The chain has TRBV28 and TRBJ2-2, with D perhaps matching TRBD1 or TRBD2 (5 bases each). The germline V gene encodes CDR1 MDHEN and CDR2 SYDVKM. The CDR3 loop spans 11 amino acids. Deletions cut 6 bases from V and 9 bases from J, with 8 bases between. CDR3: CASRGVRELFF. In nucleotides, the CDR3 is TGTGCCAGCAGGGGGGTCAGGGAGCTGTTTTTT.

For this clonotype: This may be a read error, as it is one base from a much larger clone. V gene TRBV5-1 combines with J gene TRBJ1-3; D is unclear. Germline loops: CDR1 SGHRS, CDR2 YFSETQ. This CDR3 is 15 amino acids long. The CDR3 reads CASSLSRPSGNTMYF. The CDR3, as DNA: TGCGCCAGCAGCTTGTCGCGGCCGTCTGGAAACACCATGTATTTT.

V usage is TRBV10-2 and J usage is TRBJ2-7; maybe TRBD2 (6 bases). V was clipped by 7 bases and J by 5 bases, with 12 bases between them. This CDR3 is built from 12 residues. Germline lookup yields CDR1 WSHSY and CDR2 SAAADI. CDR3 bases: TGCGCCAGCAACCGCGGGGCTAACGAGCAGTACTTC. Its protein is CASNRGANEQYF.

In this sample, this clonotype turned up many times. This chain uses TRBV7-2 with TRBJ2-3, with D perhaps TRBD2 (6 bases). This CDR3 is 14 amino acids long. V was clipped by 4 bases and J by 5 bases, with 13 bases between them. Germline assignment: CDR1 SGHTA and CDR2 FQGNSA. The CDR3 DNA reads TGTGCCAGCAGCTACCGAACCGGGAGAGATACGCAGTATTTT. This sequence encodes CASSYRTGRDTQYF.

This clonotype was detected many times. The chain uses TRBV29-1 and TRBJ2-3; TRBD2 agrees at 10 bases. The ends lost 4 bases at V and 5 bases at J; junction bases unmatched: 9. The CDR3 sequence is 15 residues long. From germline, CDR1 is SQVTM and CDR2 ANQGSEA. The CDR3 DNA follows: TGCAGCGTTGGTCAGCGGGGGGGCCCGGAAGATACGCAGTATTTT. Its translation: CSVGQRGGPEDTQYF.

The table lists this clonotype with many counts. The chain recombines TRBV10-1 with TRBJ1-1; 7 bases fit TRBD1. The CDR3 extends over 14 amino acids. Germline V lookup: CDR1 WNHNN, CDR2 SYGVQD (reference sequence). The J segment lost 5 bases and the V segment lost 6 bases, leaving 9 bases of the junction unmatched. CDR3 nucleotide sequence: TGCGCCAGCAGCTCGACAGGGCGCGGGACTGAAGCTTTCTTT. As protein: CASSSTGRGTEAFF.

A remark on this clonotype: A much more abundant neighbour one base away suggests this may be a read error. J is TRBJ2-1 and V is TRBV12-5, with 8 bases identical to TRBD1. Germline CDR1 is LGHNT and CDR2 is FRNRAP. The V and J ends lost 9 bases and 5 bases, in that order; junction bases with no gene match: 9. This CDR3 region has 14 residues. CDR3 region: CASSSGGTNNEQFF. CDR3 nucleotide sequence: TGTGCTAGCTCCTCAGGGGGCACAAACAATGAGCAGTTCTTC.

This clonotype was seen ten or more times. This chain uses TRBV20-1 with TRBJ2-7, with D hard to call. V was clipped by 0 bases and J by 2 bases, with 17 bases between them. The CDR3 has 16 residues. Germline assignment: CDR1 DFQATT and CDR2 SNEGSKA (reference sequence). CDR3 nucleotides: TGCAGTGCTAGAGATAGAGGCAGCCCATTCACCTACGAGCAGTACTTC. It specifies CSARDRGSPFTYEQYF.

This clonotype appeared many times. This chain links TRBV7-8 with TRBJ2-3; no firm D call. The V end was cut by 6 bases, the J end by 2 bases, with 6 bases between. The CDR3 runs 12 residues. In germline, CDR1 is SGHVS, CDR2 FQNEAQ. The CDR3 DNA follows: TGTGCCAGCAGGACGACCACAGATACGCAGTATTTT. Translated: CASRTTTDTQYF. The variable domain in full, with the rest retrieved from reference TRBV7-8 and TRBJ2-3, is GAGVSQSPRYKVAKRGQDVALRCDPISGHVSLFWYQQALGQGPEFLTYFQNEAQLDKSGLPSDRFFAERPEGSVSTLKIQRTQQEDSAVYLCASRTTTDTQYFGPGTRLTVL.

There are many counts of this clonotype. V is TRBV11-1 and J is TRBJ1-2; 7 bases map to TRBD1. CDR1 is SGHAT and CDR2 is FQDESV in the germline V gene (reference sequence). J lost 0 bases, V lost 5 bases, and 9 bases had no gene match. The CDR3 is 16 residues long. CDR3 residues: CASSQGQPSANYGYTF. For the CDR3, the DNA is TGTGCCAGCAGCCAGGGACAGCCCTCCGCTAACTATGGCTACACCTTC.

At least ten counts were recorded for this clonotype. The chain has TRBV12-3 or TRBV12-4 and TRBJ1-2; D remains unclear. Deletions cut 5 bases from V and 7 bases from J, with 5 bases between. The CDR3 consists of 10 residues. The DNA for the CDR3 is TGTGCCAGCAGTGGTAGTGGCTACACCTTC. This codes for CASSGSGYTF.

This rearrangement joins TRBV5-6 to TRBJ2-1; D might be TRBD1 or TRBD2, each matching 5 bases. CDR3 size: 15 residues. Looked up from germline, CDR1 is SGHDT and CDR2 is YYEEEE. V was clipped by 0 bases and J by 4 bases, with 11 bases between them. The CDR3 DNA follows: TGTGCCAGCAGCTTGGAGCAGGGACCATACAATGAGCAGTTCTTC. This sequence encodes CASSLEQGPYNEQFF.

This clonotype was seen at least ten times. The chain combines TRBV12-3 or TRBV12-4 with TRBJ1-1; 7 nucleotides match TRBD1. This CDR3 spans 12 amino acids. The ends lost 6 bases at V and 10 bases at J; junction bases unmatched: 8. The CDR3 DNA reads TGTGCCAGCAGGAGACAGGGACGGGGAGCTTTCTTT. It codes for CASRRQGRGAFF.

This clonotype came up many times. The V call is TRBV11-3, the J call TRBJ2-7; D remains unclear. CDR1 and CDR2 from the germline V gene are SGHNT and YENEEA. There are 13 residues in the CDR3. V was pared by 5 bases and J by 2 bases, with 10 bases between. The CDR3 loop reads CASSPDSTYEQYF. CDR3 in DNA: TGTGCCAGCAGCCCAGATTCGACCTACGAGCAGTACTTC.

This clonotype has a count of ten or more. This chain uses TRBV20-1 with TRBJ1-2; D ambiguous. Germline lookup yields CDR1 DFQATT and CDR2 SNEGSKA (reference sequence). This CDR3 contains 13 residues. V gave up 6 bases and J gave up 8 bases, with 19 bases separating them. In nucleotides, the CDR3 is TGCAGTGCCCCGAGAGTAGGGTTCGGAGGCTACACCTTC. It translates to CSAPRVGFGGYTF.

This clonotype occurred many times. The chain has TRBV6-2 or TRBV6-3 and TRBJ1-2; TRBD1 aligns across 7 bases. There are 13 residues in the CDR3. Trimming took 8 bases from V and 7 from J; bases not matched to a gene: 10. Germline CDR1 MNHEY, CDR2 SVGEGT. CDR3 residues: CASATGEARGYTF. The CDR3 DNA is TGTGCCAGCGCAACAGGGGAGGCACGTGGCTACACCTTC.

The sample holds many counts of this clonotype. This chain uses TRBV5-4 with TRBJ1-1; tentatively, D is TRBD1 (5 bases). The germline V and J ends were trimmed by 2 bases and 3 bases, with 11 bases remaining between them. The CDR3 covers 14 residues. From germline, CDR1 is SGHNT and CDR2 YYREEE (reference sequence). As DNA, the CDR3 is TGTGCCAGCAGCTTACCAGGGATTCACACTGAAGCTTTCTTT. Translation gives CASSLPGIHTEAFF.

This clonotype was seen at least ten times. This chain's CDR3 is CASSPGTGTEAFF. The CDR3 region has the DNA TGTGCCAGCAGCCCAGGGACAGGAACTGAAGCTTTCTTT. V is TRBV7-3 and J is TRBJ1-1, with 8 bases fitting TRBD1. The CDR3 is made up of 13 amino acids. The V and J ends lost 5 bases and 5 bases, in that order; junction bases with no gene match: 4. Per germline, CDR1 SGHTA and CDR2 FQGTGA.